These T cell receptor beta chains were read from a single sample in a study of siplizumab effects on memory and regulatory T cells. Measured with immunoSEQ multiplex PCR; TCRdb has only the in-frame clones, and not every one. Among about 100,000 clones, around 92% were seen once, and the ten largest hold about 0.7%. Sequencing used Tregs sorted from blood. The source is a human donor in good health. CDR3s include the opening cysteine and the closing phenylalanine or tryptophan. Fields, in order: V gene, J gene, D gene, clone size, CDR3 length, CDR3 protein, CDR3 DNA. The D gene is left open where the match is weak. A clone size is listed for some rows: how often the clone was seen (once, few, many), or a class if it is expanded.

v_call: TRBV11-2; j_call: TRBJ1-2; d_call: TRBD1; clone_size: -; cdr3_length: 11; cdr3_aa: CASSLPGQGLF; cdr3_nt: TGTGCCAGCAGCTTACCGGGACAGGGCCTCTTC
v_call: TRBV6-4; j_call: TRBJ2-7; d_call: TRBD2; clone_size: -; cdr3_length: 14; cdr3_aa: CASSDRGRKNEQYF; cdr3_nt: TGTGCCAGCAGTGATCGCGGGAGAAAAAACGAGCAGTACTTC
v_call: TRBV18; j_call: TRBJ2-3; d_call: TRBD2; clone_size: -; cdr3_length: 13; cdr3_aa: CASSKGRGDTQYF; cdr3_nt: TGTGCCAGCTCCAAAGGGAGGGGAGATACGCAGTATTTT
v_call: TRBV28; j_call: TRBJ2-4; d_call: TRBD1; clone_size: -; cdr3_length: 15; cdr3_aa: CASSRQGKAKNIQYF; cdr3_nt: TGTGCCAGCAGCCGACAGGGGAAGGCCAAAAACATTCAGTACTTC
v_call: TRBV5-6; j_call: TRBJ2-1; d_call: TRBD2; clone_size: -; cdr3_length: 16; cdr3_aa: CASSSGGGLADNEQFF; cdr3_nt: TGTGCCAGCAGCTCCGGGGGTGGACTAGCGGACAATGAGCAGTTCTTC
v_call: TRBV7-3; j_call: TRBJ1-2; d_call: -; clone_size: -; cdr3_length: 14; cdr3_aa: CASSSTGANYGYTF; cdr3_nt: TGTGCCAGCAGCTCTACCGGGGCTAACTATGGCTACACCTTC
v_call: TRBV30; j_call: TRBJ2-3; d_call: -; clone_size: -; cdr3_length: 14; cdr3_aa: CASTEGRSTDTQYF; cdr3_nt: TGTGCCTCGACGGAAGGACGGAGCACAGATACGCAGTATTTT
v_call: TRBV5-1; j_call: TRBJ2-1; d_call: -; clone_size: -; cdr3_length: 15; cdr3_aa: CASSFAGLGGNEQFF; cdr3_nt: TGCGCCAGCAGCTTTGCCGGGCTTGGGGGAAATGAGCAGTTCTTC
v_call: TRBV9; j_call: TRBJ1-1; d_call: -; clone_size: few; cdr3_length: 16; cdr3_aa: CASSAPSYTENTEAFF; cdr3_nt: TGTGCCAGCAGCGCGCCCTCATACACAGAGAACACTGAAGCTTTCTTT
v_call: TRBV9; j_call: TRBJ2-5; d_call: -; clone_size: -; cdr3_length: 13; cdr3_aa: CASSAASSETQYF; cdr3_nt: TGTGCCAGCAGCGCAGCCTCTTCAGAGACCCAGTACTTC
v_call: TRBV25-1; j_call: TRBJ2-7; d_call: TRBD2; clone_size: once; cdr3_length: 15; cdr3_aa: CASSEYSAGGYEQYF; cdr3_nt: TGTGCCAGCAGTGAATACTCGGCGGGGGGCTACGAGCAGTACTTC
v_call: TRBV10-3; j_call: TRBJ2-7; d_call: TRBD1; clone_size: few; cdr3_length: 13; cdr3_aa: CAIRGQGDYEQYF; cdr3_nt: TGTGCCATCAGAGGACAGGGGGACTACGAGCAGTACTTC
v_call: TRBV19; j_call: TRBJ2-1; d_call: TRBD1; clone_size: once; cdr3_length: 17; cdr3_aa: CASSPGNRGRVWNEQFF; cdr3_nt: TGTGCCAGTAGTCCAGGGAACAGGGGGCGGGTGTGGAATGAGCAGTTCTTC
v_call: TRBV10-3; j_call: TRBJ2-1; d_call: TRBD1; clone_size: -; cdr3_length: 17; cdr3_aa: CAISPSGTGGSYNEQFF; cdr3_nt: TGTGCCATCAGTCCCTCCGGGACAGGGGGCAGCTACAATGAGCAGTTCTTC
v_call: TRBV16; j_call: TRBJ2-5; d_call: -; clone_size: once; cdr3_length: 15; cdr3_aa: CASSQFGPHQETQYF; cdr3_nt: TGTGCCAGCAGCCAATTTGGTCCTCATCAAGAGACCCAGTACTTC
v_call: TRBV28; j_call: TRBJ1-5; d_call: TRBD1; clone_size: -; cdr3_length: 14; cdr3_aa: CASTHDRVGQPQHF; cdr3_nt: TGTGCCAGCACCCACGACAGGGTAGGTCAGCCCCAGCATTTT
v_call: TRBV5-1; j_call: TRBJ1-2; d_call: -; clone_size: -; cdr3_length: 12; cdr3_aa: CASSAGQSGYTF; cdr3_nt: TGCGCCAGCAGCGCAGGGCAGTCTGGCTACACCTTC
v_call: TRBV5-4; j_call: TRBJ2-7; d_call: TRBD2; clone_size: -; cdr3_length: 17; cdr3_aa: CASSRTSGRARSYEQYF; cdr3_nt: TGTGCCAGCAGCCGTACTAGCGGGAGGGCCCGCTCCTACGAGCAGTACTTC
v_call: TRBV14; j_call: TRBJ2-7; d_call: TRBD2; clone_size: -; cdr3_length: 15; cdr3_aa: CASTLGLAVIGEQYF; cdr3_nt: TGTGCCAGCACCCTCGGGCTAGCGGTGATTGGGGAGCAGTACTTC
v_call: TRBV10-3; j_call: TRBJ2-7; d_call: -; clone_size: -; cdr3_length: 12; cdr3_aa: CAISESDGGEAF; cdr3_nt: TGTGCCATCAGTGAGTCGGATGGAGGGGAGGCCTTC
v_call: TRBV5-1; j_call: TRBJ2-2; d_call: -; clone_size: -; cdr3_length: 14; cdr3_aa: CASSPNDPTGELFF; cdr3_nt: TGCGCCAGCAGCCCGAATGATCCCACCGGGGAGCTGTTTTTT